This T cell receptor beta chain was identified in a study of cytomegalovirus exposure and HLA in healthy donors (dated by TCRdb to the late 2010s). Some background on the complete study: The roughly 670 repertoires of the first cohort and the roughly 110 validation repertoires were produced on the same platform, according to a later analysis. A separate validation cohort of 100 to 150 different subjects was used in addition to the roughly 670-subject first cohort. The study aimed to test whether cataloging public T cell receptors could reveal signatures of past pathogen exposure. High-throughput TCR immunosequencing, statistical association of individual TCRs with disease status, and machine learning were combined to predict cytomegalovirus infection status. The investigation overall reported the following: In vitro tests confirmed that a few of the cytomegalovirus-associated TCR beta chains recognize cytomegalovirus antigens. It was suggested by the authors that the approach could potentially be generalized to other disease states and immunological phenotypes. A later analysis had no HLA typing for the validation cohort, so co-occurrence there was scored across all 130 or so repertoires. Across donors, most TCR sequences were observed very rarely, whereas some public TCRs were present in many individuals. In a later analysis, TCRs clustered in the first cohort were found to also tend to co-occur in the approximately 110 validation repertoires, with about 94% of cluster scores above 0. The study gave a list of 150 to 200 TCR beta chains associated with cytomegalovirus. Cytomegalovirus status was reported to be diagnosed by the classifier with high specificity and sensitivity in both the original and validation cohorts.

From the cysteine through the phenylalanine, the CDR3 covers 14 amino acids. The only DNA kept is the CDR3, 42 bases in frame from the first base. V is clipped by 6 bases and J by 4 bases, and the sequence between their germline boundaries is 13 bases long. Looking up the germline V gene yields CDR1 MDHEN and CDR2 SYDVKM. The donors were included in the validation cohort of 100 to 150 subjects, a group kept apart from the roughly 700-subject first cohort. This clone was observed a single time. No antigen is known for it. Base qualities are not at hand, and no much larger clone is one base apart. Libraries were made using the immunoSEQ multiplex PCR assay. The source study handled its data this way. To diagnose cytomegalovirus status from the catalog of TCR beta chain sequences, a statistical classification framework was built. TCRdb limited this immuneACCESS table to in-frame rearrangements with V and J called. A share of clones is missing; checked studies link under half to unresolved V genes, and the rest is unexplained. V, J and clone size reflect that table, while D and trimming were determined from the DNA. Present in this sample are some 74,000 clones, 93% of which were seen just once. Of the sample, 3% to 4.5% is held by the ten largest clones.

This TCR came from a woman aged 25 to 39 in good health and CMV-seronegative. Sequences were obtained from PBMCs. The chain is assembled from TRBV28 and TRBJ1-5; the D gene is not confidently resolved. The sequenced DNA: TGTGCCAGCAGCCACCCGTTCCGGAATCAGCCCCAGCATTTT. It is translated as CASSHPFRNQPQHF.